This section outlines one T cell receptor beta chain sequence together with its context. What it binds is unknown. The data were taken from a study of cytomegalovirus exposure and HLA in healthy donors. Unrecorded immune exposures were likely, despite nominal health at sampling. Notes on the study in general: In an earlier analysis, most TCR beta V segments were productive about 87% or about 30% of the time. Presence/absence analyses assumed roughly uniform sequencing depth across donors, which may not hold. In vitro assays verified that a few CMV-associated chains recognized CMV antigens specifically.

Primers: 60 Vbeta forward and 13 Jbeta reverse. Here immunoSEQ multiplex PCR was the method, and the copy in TCRdb shows in-frame clones only, minus some. The repertoire consists of 120,000 or so clones, with approximately 80% occurring once and the leading ten covering 8.8%. The germline V gene has CDR1 SGHAT and CDR2 FQNNGV. This CDR3 spans 15 amino acids. The germline V and J ends were trimmed by 1 base and 4 bases, with 13 bases remaining between them. This TCR was recovered from a female donor in good health and CMV-seropositive. The J gene is TRBJ1-2, the V gene TRBV11-2, with D possibly being TRBD1 (6 bases). Sequencing used PBMCs. For the CDR3, the DNA is TGTGCCAGCAGCTTAGTTGGGGGCGCGGGCTATGGCTACACCTTC. As protein: CASSLVGGAGYGYTF.